This is a list of T cell receptor beta chains from one sample in a study of cytomegalovirus exposure and HLA in healthy donors. Measured with immunoSEQ multiplex PCR; TCRdb has only the in-frame clones, and not every one. The table lists about 110,000 clones, 60% to 80% of them singletons, with less than 3.5% in the top ten. The source material was PBMCs. Receptors originate from a female donor in good health and CMV-seronegative. Each CDR3 is given with its conserved first and last residue. The order of the fields is D gene, J gene, clone size, V gene, CDR3 DNA, CDR3 protein. The D gene is left open where the match is weak. A row's size may be missing; if present it is once, few, many or a size class.

D: .; J: TRBJ2-1; size: .; V: TRBV30; DNA: TGTGCCTGGACTGCCTACAATGAGCAGTTCTTC; CDR3: CAWTAYNEQFF
D: TRBD1; J: TRBJ1-5; size: .; V: TRBV7-8; DNA: TGTGCCAGCAGCTTAAAAGGGGGCGCCGGCAATCAGCCCCAGCATTTT; CDR3: CASSLKGGAGNQPQHF
D: .; J: TRBJ2-1; size: .; V: TRBV5-1; DNA: TGCGCCAGCAGCCAGGGACTGGACTACAATGAGCAGTTCTTC; CDR3: CASSQGLDYNEQFF
D: TRBD1; J: TRBJ1-2; size: .; V: TRBV5-4; DNA: TGTGCCAGCAGCTACGAGGGGGCAGGTTATGGCTACACCTTC; CDR3: CASSYEGAGYGYTF
D: .; J: TRBJ2-1; size: .; V: TRBV7-3; DNA: TGTGCCAGCAGCTTAACCGGGTCTGGGGAGCAGTTCTTC; CDR3: CASSLTGSGEQFF
D: TRBD2; J: TRBJ2-7; size: once; V: TRBV9; DNA: TGTGCCAGCAGCGTAGCTGTGGGAGGGCCAAGAAGTGAGCAGTACTTC; CDR3: CASSVAVGGPRSEQYF
D: TRBD1; J: TRBJ2-1; size: .; V: TRBV5-1; DNA: TGCGCCAGCCGTGACAGGGGGCTAGACAATGAGCAGTTCTTC; CDR3: CASRDRGLDNEQFF
D: TRBD2; J: TRBJ2-1; size: .; V: TRBV9; DNA: TGTGCCAGCAGCCCAAGCGGGAGGAGTCTTAATGAGCAGTTCTTC; CDR3: CASSPSGRSLNEQFF
D: .; J: TRBJ1-1; size: once; V: TRBV30; DNA: TGTGCCTGGACCAGTGGGCTGAACACTGAAGCTTTCTTT; CDR3: CAWTSGLNTEAFF
D: .; J: TRBJ1-3; size: .; V: TRBV7-6; DNA: TGTGCCAGCAGCATCGCAGGGGCTGGAAACACCATATATTTT; CDR3: CASSIAGAGNTIYF
D: .; J: TRBJ1-4; size: .; V: TRBV19; DNA: TGTGCCAGTAGTATCTCGAGTGCAACTAATGAAAAACTGTTTTTT; CDR3: CASSISSATNEKLFF
D: TRBD2; J: TRBJ2-7; size: .; V: TRBV27; DNA: TGTGCCAGCAGTTTTCGGGCGGGGGGACAAACCTACGAGCAGTACTTC; CDR3: CASSFRAGGQTYEQYF
D: .; J: TRBJ2-3; size: once; V: TRBV4-1; DNA: TGCGCCAGCAGCCAAGTAGGGGTCACGACAGATACGCAGTATTTT; CDR3: CASSQVGVTTDTQYF
D: TRBD2; J: TRBJ2-7; size: .; V: TRBV6-6; DNA: TGTGCCAGCAGCCCCTCGGGGGGTTCCTCCGAGCAGTACTTC; CDR3: CASSPSGGSSEQYF
D: TRBD2; J: TRBJ2-7; size: .; V: TRBV7-9; DNA: TGTGCCAGCAGCCCCCCCGGGCGGGAGGGCCTCGAGCAGTACTTC; CDR3: CASSPPGREGLEQYF
D: .; J: TRBJ1-1; size: .; V: TRBV7-8; DNA: TGTGCCAGCAGCCGCGGTAGGAACTCGGAAGCTTTCTTT; CDR3: CASSRGRNSEAFF
D: TRBD1; J: TRBJ2-5; size: .; V: TRBV28; DNA: TGTGCCAGCAGTCTTCAGACAGGGGAAGAGACCCAGTACTTC; CDR3: CASSLQTGEETQYF
D: .; J: TRBJ1-1; size: few; V: TRBV27; DNA: TGTGCCAGCAAAACCGGGACAAGGGAAAGGGGAGCTTTCTTT; CDR3: CASKTGTRERGAFF
D: TRBD1; J: TRBJ1-2; size: .; V: TRBV5-1; DNA: TGCGCCAGCAGCGAGGGACAGGGGGCTGGCTACACCTTC; CDR3: CASSEGQGAGYTF
D: .; J: TRBJ2-5; size: .; V: TRBV7-8; DNA: TGTGCCAGCAGCCCTCAGGTACTAGAGACCCAGTACTTC; CDR3: CASSPQVLETQYF
D: TRBD2; J: TRBJ2-7; size: few; V: TRBV11-2; DNA: TGTGCCAGCAGCCCGAGACTAGCGGGTACCTACGAGCAGTACTTC; CDR3: CASSPRLAGTYEQYF
D: .; J: TRBJ2-2; size: few; V: TRBV19; DNA: TGTGCCAGTAGTATCCTCAGCGCGGGCACCGGGGAGCTGTTTTTT; CDR3: CASSILSAGTGELFF
D: .; J: TRBJ1-1; size: .; V: TRBV28; DNA: TGTGCCAGCAGGTATACCCAGGGGCTCAACACTGAAGCTTTCTTT; CDR3: CASRYTQGLNTEAFF